This entry lists 19 T cell receptor beta chains sequenced from one sample in a study of T cells in localized non-small cell lung cancer (dated by TCRdb to between 2020 and 2021). Library method: the immunoSEQ multiplex PCR assay. Held by TCRdb, this immuneACCESS table contains in-frame sequences only and omits some clones. Under half of the omission traces to an unresolved V gene where checked; the cause of the rest is unknown. In this sample the table shows approximately 15,000 clones, 85% to 90% of which occur a single time. More than 0.95% of the sample is in the top ten clones. The specimen comprised peripheral blood mononuclear cells, sampled before any cancer treatment. The receptor set was obtained from a woman aged 40 to 75 with stage III lung adenocarcinoma.

Comments on this clone: The sample holds other DNA sequences that translate to the same CDR3. The chain uses TRBV11-3 and TRBJ2-2; the D is unclear. With 3 bases removed from V and 4 bases from J, the gap between germline ends came to 12 bases. The CDR3 loop spans 15 amino acids. The germline V gene encodes CDR1 SGHNT and CDR2 YENEEA. CDR3 coding DNA: TGTGCCAGCAGCTTTGATACCTCTCTCACCGGGGAGCTGTTTTTT. Protein: CASSFDTSLTGELFF.

The chain recombines TRBV2 with TRBJ1-4; D unresolved. Trimming stripped 8 bases from V and 4 bases from J, with 11 bases between. This CDR3 has 13 amino acids. The germline gives CDR1 SNHLY, CDR2 FYNNEI. The CDR3 loop reads CASVPNVNEKLFF. In DNA, the CDR3 is TGTGCCAGCGTTCCAAATGTTAATGAAAAACTGTTTTTT. Complete variable domain (other parts from reference TRBV2 and TRBJ1-4): EPEVTQTPSHQVTQMGQEVILRCVPISNHLYFYWYRQILGQKVEFLVSFYNNEISEKSEIFDDQFSVERPDGSNFTLKIRSTKLEDSAMYFCASVPNVNEKLFFGSGTQLSVL.

CDR3 nucleotides: TGTGCCAGCAGCCACCCAGTGCCCAGCTCCTACAATGAGCAGTTCTTC. Encoded protein: CASSHPVPSSYNEQFF. V gene TRBV27 combines with J gene TRBJ2-1; no definite D call. CDR1 and CDR2 from the germline V gene are MNHEY and SMNVEV (reference sequence). The CDR3 covers 16 residues. The ends were cut back, 6 bases at V and 0 bases at J, with 15 bases in the middle.

The chain couples TRBV28 to TRBJ2-5, with TRBD1 identical over 7 bases. Germline V gene data show CDR1 as MDHEN and CDR2 as SYDVKM. After removal of 6 bases from V and 2 bases from J, the junction contained 6 bases not matched to a gene. This CDR3 region has 14 residues. The CDR3 DNA follows: TGTGCCAGCAGCTTCGCGGACAGGCAAGAGACCCAGTACTTC. Translation: CASSFADRQETQYF.

This clone was detected only once. The junction does not match germline at one end; this may be a read error. The gene calls are TRBV28 and TRBJ2-7; maybe TRBD1 (6 bases). This CDR3 has 11 amino acids. Germline V gene sequence: CDR1 MDHEN, CDR2 SYDVKM. CDR3 DNA sequence: TGTGCCAGCAGAGCCTTCCAGGGGTTCAGGTTC. Translated: CASRAFQGFRF.

The gene calls are TRBV27 and TRBJ2-7; 9 nucleotides line up with TRBD2. Trimming at V came to 5 bases and at J to 6 bases, leaving 8 bases not matched to a gene. CDR3 length: 14 amino acids. The germline V gene encodes CDR1 MNHEY and CDR2 SMNVEV (reference sequence). This chain's CDR3 is CASSAAGGLREQYF. DNA for the CDR3: TGTGCCAGCAGTGCCGCGGGGGGGTTGCGCGAGCAGTACTTC.

V and J are TRBV5-1 and TRBJ1-3; D is perhaps TRBD1 (6 bases). There are 15 residues in the CDR3. The germline V gene has CDR1 SGHRS and CDR2 YFSETQ. The V end lost 3 bases, the J end lost 7 bases, and 17 bases lay between the germline ends. Here the CDR3 DNA reads TGCGCCAGCAGCTCGCCCGACAGGAACCAGAACACCATATATTTT. Its protein is CASSSPDRNQNTIYF.

The chain combines TRBV5-6 with TRBJ2-1; TRBD1 might be the D (5 bases). Per germline, CDR1 SGHDT and CDR2 YYEEEE. The CDR3 sequence is 14 residues long. V lost 3 bases and J lost 7, with 14 bases in between. As DNA, the CDR3 is TGTGCCAGCAGCTCTGACCCGACAGATAATGAGCAGTTCTTC. It is translated as CASSSDPTDNEQFF.

The J gene is TRBJ1-1, the V gene TRBV14, with a possible D match to TRBD1 (6 bases). Per the germline V gene, CDR1 is SGHDN and CDR2 is FVKESK. Between the trimmed V and J ends, which lost 4 bases and 10 bases, there was a span of 19 bases. This CDR3 comprises 14 residues. CDR3 in amino acids: CASSLTGSPVGAFF. The CDR3 DNA sequence: TGTGCCAGCAGCCTTACAGGGTCTCCAGTTGGAGCTTTCTTT.

The rearrangement joins TRBV6-6 to TRBJ2-7, with D perhaps matching TRBD2 (6 bases). In germline, CDR1 is MNHNY, CDR2 SVGAGI (reference sequence). With 5 bases removed from V and 0 bases from J, the gap between germline ends came to 11 bases. The CDR3 runs to 14 residues. CDR3 sequence (DNA): TGTGCCAGCAGTCGCGGGGTGTCCTCCTACGAGCAGTACTTC. It codes for CASSRGVSSYEQYF.

V usage is TRBV11-2 and J usage is TRBJ2-5; possible D gene TRBD1, 5 bases. Germline V lookup: CDR1 SGHAT, CDR2 FQNNGV. The CDR3 length is 12 residues. Deletions cut 3 bases from V and 9 bases from J, with 11 bases between. As DNA, the CDR3 is TGTGCCAGCAGCTTTCAACCCAGGGCCCAGTACTTC. Translated, it gives CASSFQPRAQYF.

The gene calls are TRBV4-1 and TRBJ1-2; 8 positions agree with TRBD1. The CDR3 consists of 14 residues. Germline CDR1 and CDR2: MGHRA and YSYEKL. After removal of 1 base from V and 8 bases from J, the junction contained 6 bases not matched to a gene. The CDR3 loop is CASSQGTGTRGYTF. The CDR3, as DNA: TGCGCCAGCAGCCAAGGGACAGGGACCCGAGGCTACACCTTC.

The chain uses TRBV18 and TRBJ1-2, with D possibly TRBD1 on 6 matching bases. The V gene lost 6 bases and the J gene lost 1 base, with 12 bases spanning the gap. This CDR3 is 14 amino acids long. In germline, CDR1 is KGHSH, CDR2 LQKENI. CDR3 protein: CASSGQGNNYGYTF. CDR3 sequence (DNA): TGTGCCAGCTCTGGTCAGGGGAATAACTATGGCTACACCTTC. Looking up the rest from reference TRBV18 and TRBJ1-2 gives the full variable domain: NAGVMQNPRHLVRRRGQEARLRCSPMKGHSHVYWYRQLPEEGLKFMVYLQKENIIDESGMPKERFSAEFPKEGPSILRIQQVVRGDSAAYFCASSGQGNNYGYTFGSGTRLTVV.

This chain uses TRBV5-5 with TRBJ1-5, with 8 nucleotides matching TRBD1. The CDR3 is 17 amino acids. J lost 4 bases, V lost 1 base, and 10 bases had no gene match. The germline gives CDR1 SGHKS, CDR2 YYEKEE (reference sequence). The CDR3 sequence: CASSLTGGVRSNQPQHF. The CDR3 region has the DNA TGTGCCAGCAGCTTGACAGGGGGGGTTCGAAGTAATCAGCCCCAGCATTTT.

The V call is TRBV19, the J call TRBJ2-1; no clear D. CDR3 size: 14 residues. Germline V gene lookup returns CDR1 LNHDA and CDR2 SQIVND (reference sequence). V gave up 3 bases and J gave up 8 bases, with 14 bases separating them. CDR3 in amino acids: CASSMEGMSDEQFF. Written as DNA, the CDR3 is TGTGCCAGTAGTATGGAAGGGATGAGCGATGAGCAGTTCTTC. Looking up the rest from reference TRBV19 and TRBJ2-1 gives the full variable domain: DGGITQSPKYLFRKEGQNVTLSCEQNLNHDAMYWYRQDPGQGLRLIYYSQIVNDFQKGDIAEGYSVSREKKESFPLTVTSAQKNPTAFYLCASSMEGMSDEQFFGPGTRLTVL.

This rearrangement joins TRBV20-1 to TRBJ1-1, with D uncertain. The CDR3 runs 10 residues. CDR1 is DFQATT, CDR2 SNEGSKA, per germline (reference sequence). Trimming took 3 bases from V and 7 from J, leaving 6 bases between them. The CDR3 DNA is TGCAGTGCTAGGAGTGGTGAAGCTTTCTTT. Protein: CSARSGEAFF.

In its sample, this clone was seen once. V gene TRBV11-2 combines with J gene TRBJ1-4; D uncertain. Germline lookup yields CDR1 SGHAT and CDR2 FQNNGV. V lost 1 base to trimming and J lost 8 bases, with 11 bases between them. This CDR3 has 14 amino acids. The CDR3, as DNA: TGTGCCAGCAGCTTAGGTCGGGCTTGGGAAAAACTGTTTTTT. This codes for CASSLGRAWEKLFF.

The chain links TRBV9 to TRBJ2-4; TRBD2 matches 10 bases. Trimming took 4 bases from V and 6 from J; bases not matched to a gene: 13. The CDR3 contains 17 residues. Germline values: CDR1 SGDLS, CDR2 YYNGEE. Here the CDR3 reads CASSPGGMRLAGNIQYF. The CDR3 nucleotides read TGTGCCAGCAGCCCTGGGGGGATGCGACTAGCGGGAAACATTCAGTACTTC. Full variable domain (outside the CDR3, taken from reference TRBV9 and TRBJ2-4): DSGVTQTPKHLITATGQRVTLRCSPRSGDLSVYWYQQSLDQGLQFLIQYYNGEERAKGNILERFSAQQFPDLHSELNLSSLELGDSALYFCASSPGGMRLAGNIQYFGAGTRLSVL.

This rearrangement joins TRBV5-1 to TRBJ2-3; no definite D call. The CDR3 is 13 amino acids. Germline CDR1 SGHRS, CDR2 YFSETQ. Trimming cost V 1 base and J 6 bases, with 9 bases left between them. The chain's CDR3 is CASSLRPRDTQYF. CDR3 nucleotides: TGCGCCAGCAGCTTGAGGCCTAGGGATACGCAGTATTTT.